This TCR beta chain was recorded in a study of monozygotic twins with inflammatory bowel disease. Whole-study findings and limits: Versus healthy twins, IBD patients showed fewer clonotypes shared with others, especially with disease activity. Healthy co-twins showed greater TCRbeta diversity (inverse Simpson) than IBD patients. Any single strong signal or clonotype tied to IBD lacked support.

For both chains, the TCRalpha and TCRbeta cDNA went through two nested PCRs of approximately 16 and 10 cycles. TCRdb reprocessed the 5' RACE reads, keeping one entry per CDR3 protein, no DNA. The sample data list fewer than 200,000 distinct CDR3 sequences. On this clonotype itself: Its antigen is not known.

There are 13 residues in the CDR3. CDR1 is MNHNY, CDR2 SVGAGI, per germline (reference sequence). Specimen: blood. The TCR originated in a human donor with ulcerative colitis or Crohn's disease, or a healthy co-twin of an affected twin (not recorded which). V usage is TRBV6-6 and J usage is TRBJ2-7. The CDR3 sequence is CASSYDRLGEQYF.